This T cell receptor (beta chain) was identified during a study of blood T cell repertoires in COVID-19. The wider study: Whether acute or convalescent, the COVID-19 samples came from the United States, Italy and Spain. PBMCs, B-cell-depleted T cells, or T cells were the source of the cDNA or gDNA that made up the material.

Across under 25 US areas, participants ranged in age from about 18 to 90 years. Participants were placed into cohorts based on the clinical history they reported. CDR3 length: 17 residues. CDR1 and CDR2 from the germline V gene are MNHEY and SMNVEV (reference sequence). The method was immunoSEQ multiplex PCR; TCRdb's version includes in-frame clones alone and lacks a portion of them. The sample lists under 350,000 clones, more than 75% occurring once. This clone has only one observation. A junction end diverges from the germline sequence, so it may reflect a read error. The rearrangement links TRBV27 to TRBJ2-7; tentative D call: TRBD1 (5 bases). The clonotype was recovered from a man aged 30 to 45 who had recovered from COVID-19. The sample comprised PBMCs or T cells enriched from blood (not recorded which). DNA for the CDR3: TGTGCCAGCAGTTTAACCCCCGCCCAGGGTCGGTTATACGGGCAGTACTTC. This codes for CASSLTPAQGRLYGQYF.